This TCR beta chain was sequenced in a study of blood T cells in healthy people across ages. Sample-barcoded 5' priming and a J-beta primer mix drove a second PCR of roughly 7 to 11 cycles. MiXCR, applied by TCRdb to the 5' RACE reads, yields one record per CDR3 protein. The sample includes 800,000 or so distinct CDR3 sequences, about half seen only once; the top ten take less than 20%. The V end lost 4 bases, the J end lost 8 bases, and 12 bases lay between the germline ends. The CDR3 has 13 residues. The germline CDR1 and CDR2 sequences are SGHNT and YENEEA. The chain uses TRBV11-3 and TRBJ2-4; perhaps D is TRBD1 or TRBD2 (5 bases each). This receptor was taken from a man of 80 years or more in good health. Sample: blood. CDR3 sequence (DNA): TGTGCCAGCAGCTCCGGAATGGGGGACATTCAGTACTTC. Translation gives CASSSGMGDIQYF.